These 16 T cell receptor beta chains share one sample of origin, sequenced in a study of PD-L1 blockade in urothelial cancer. Profiling relied on immunoSEQ multiplex PCR, and the TCRdb table lists in-frame clones only, not all of them. The profile shows approximately 100,000 clones, approximately 90% of them singletons. Sequencing was performed on PBMCs, taken around atezolizumab (anti-PD-L1) treatment. The receptors originated from a woman older than 75 with urothelial cancer.

V usage is TRBV14 and J usage is TRBJ2-1; D might be TRBD2 (5 bases). CDR1 SGHDN and CDR2 FVKESK come from the germline V gene. The V and J ends lost 1 base and 4 bases respectively, with 17 bases between them. The CDR3 is 17 amino acids. The CDR3 DNA reads as TGTGCCAGCAGCCAAGTGCTTACTAGTGGAACATACAATGAGCAGTTCTTC. It specifies CASSQVLTSGTYNEQFF.

This sequence joins TRBV15 and TRBJ2-7, with 11 positions matching TRBD2. After removal of 0 bases from V and 4 bases from J, the junction contained 8 bases not matched to a gene. The CDR3 consists of 17 residues. Germline V gene lookup returns CDR1 LNHNV and CDR2 YYDKDF (reference sequence). The CDR3 here is CATSRESIAGGPYEQYF. In DNA form, the CDR3 reads TGTGCCACCAGCAGAGAATCGATAGCGGGAGGGCCTTACGAGCAGTACTTC. The full variable domain, completed using reference TRBV15 and TRBJ2-7, is DAMVIQNPRYQVTQFGKPVTLSCSQTLNHNVMYWYQQKSSQAPKLLFHYYDKDFNNEADTPDNFQSRRPNTSFCFLDIRSPGLGDTAMYLCATSRESIAGGPYEQYFGPGTRLTVT.

The gene calls are TRBV5-1 and TRBJ1-2; 8 bases agree with TRBD1. Germline trimming cut 4 bases from V and 4 bases from J; bases unmatched to any gene: 9. From germline, CDR1 is SGHRS and CDR2 YFSETQ. This CDR3 is 15 amino acids long. The CDR3 nucleotides are TGCGCCAGCAGCGAACCCGGGACAGGAGCCTATGGCTACACCTTC. Amino acids: CASSEPGTGAYGYTF.

The J gene is TRBJ1-2, the V gene TRBV28, with 11 bases lining up with TRBD1. Germline trimming cut 6 bases from V and 6 bases from J; bases unmatched to any gene: 6. Germline-derived CDR1 and CDR2 are MDHEN and SYDVKM. CDR3 length: 14 amino acids. The DNA for the CDR3 is TGTGCCAGCAGGAGCCCGGGACAGGGGGATGGCTACACCTTC. This sequence encodes CASRSPGQGDGYTF.

The chain combines TRBV11-2 with TRBJ1-3, with unresolved D. Germline CDR1 reads SGHAT; CDR2 reads FQNNGV. The germline V and J ends were trimmed by 6 bases and 0 bases, with 12 bases remaining between them. The CDR3 covers 15 residues. The chain's CDR3 is CASRLMRDSGNTIYF. CDR3 sequence (DNA): TGTGCCAGCAGACTTATGAGAGACTCTGGAAACACCATATATTTT.

The chain carries TRBV19 and TRBJ2-1; 13 nucleotides agree with TRBD2. This CDR3 comprises 14 residues. The junction had 8 bases not matched to a gene; V was cut back by 8 bases and J by 10 bases. The V gene's germline CDR1 is LNHDA and CDR2 SQIVND (reference sequence). The CDR3 DNA is TGTGCCAGTTCGGGACTAGCGGGATCCGGGGAGCAGTTCTTC. As protein: CASSGLAGSGEQFF.

The chain carries TRBV5-6 and TRBJ2-7, with 9 bases identical to TRBD1. Germline-derived CDR1 and CDR2 are SGHDT and YYEEEE. Trimming cost V 0 bases and J 3 bases; bases outside gene matches: 1. This CDR3 region has 14 residues. Here the CDR3 reads CASSLVGQGYEQYF. DNA of the CDR3: TGTGCCAGCAGCTTGGTGGGACAGGGCTACGAGCAGTACTTC.

This clone turned up a few times. The chain uses TRBV7-9 and TRBJ1-5, with a tentative D call TRBD1 (5 bases). The CDR3 length is 14 residues. Looked up from germline, CDR1 is SEHNR and CDR2 is FQNEAQ (reference sequence). Trimming shortened V by 1 base and J by 6 bases, and 10 bases separated the two germline ends. For the CDR3, the DNA is TGTGCCAGCAGCTTAGAGGGGTTTGCTCAGCCCCAGCATTTT. Amino acid sequence: CASSLEGFAQPQHF.

The CDR3 nucleotides are TGTGCCAGTAGGGAAGGGGGCAGAGATACGCAGTATTTT. Its protein product is CASREGGRDTQYF. V gene TRBV19 combines with J gene TRBJ2-3; 7 bases fit TRBD1. Trimming removed 6 bases from V and 5 bases from J; junction bases left unmatched: 5. The CDR3 extends over 13 amino acids. In germline, CDR1 is LNHDA, CDR2 SQIVND (reference sequence). Based on the CDR3 plus reference TRBV19 and TRBJ2-3, the full variable domain is DGGITQSPKYLFRKEGQNVTLSCEQNLNHDAMYWYRQDPGQGLRLIYYSQIVNDFQKGDIAEGYSVSREKKESFPLTVTSAQKNPTAFYLCASREGGRDTQYFGPGTRLTVL.

The J gene is TRBJ1-2, the V gene TRBV5-4; 7 bases are a match to TRBD1. This CDR3 region has 14 residues. Germline-derived CDR1 and CDR2 are SGHNT and YYREEE (reference sequence). J lost 0 bases, V lost 4 bases, and 3 bases had no gene match. The CDR3 loop reads CASSGDSANYGYTF. CDR3 bases: TGTGCCAGCAGCGGGGACAGCGCTAACTATGGCTACACCTTC.

The rearrangement links TRBV5-1 to TRBJ1-2, with 7 bases fitting TRBD1. Looked up from germline, CDR1 is SGHRS and CDR2 is YFSETQ. The CDR3 totals 15 residues. V lost 0 bases, J lost 5 bases, and 7 bases stayed unmatched. This CDR3 is CASSLGGVTGYGYTF. DNA of the CDR3: TGCGCCAGCAGCTTGGGTGGGGTGACAGGGTATGGCTACACCTTC.

This clone turned up a few times. The gene calls are TRBV28 and TRBJ1-5; possible D gene TRBD1, 5 bases. V was pared by 5 bases and J by 0 bases, with 8 bases between. This CDR3 has 14 amino acids. CDR1 is MDHEN, CDR2 SYDVKM, per germline. The CDR3 spells CASSRTLSNQPQHF. CDR3 DNA sequence: TGTGCCAGCAGTCGGACACTTAGCAATCAGCCCCAGCATTTT. Variable domain in full (rest from reference TRBV28 and TRBJ1-5): DVKVTQSSRYLVKRTGEKVFLECVQDMDHENMFWYRQDPGLGLRLIYFSYDVKMKEKGDIPEGYSVSREKKERFSLILESASTNQTSMYLCASSRTLSNQPQHFGDGTRLSIL.

Details on this clone: A read error may produce the germline difference seen at one junction end. This chain joins TRBV5-4 and TRBJ2-7; 10 bases line up with TRBD1. CDR1 SGHNT and CDR2 YYREEE come from the germline V gene (reference sequence). The CDR3 is 15 amino acids. CDR3 sequence reads: CASRLGQGFFYEQYF. In DNA, the CDR3 is TGTGCCAGCAGATTGGGACAGGGGTTTTTTTACGAGCAGTACTTC.

This clone appeared once. V and J are TRBV7-8 and TRBJ1-5, with TRBD1 identical over 7 bases. Per the germline V gene, CDR1 is SGHVS and CDR2 is FQNEAQ. The CDR3 contains 17 residues. Losses at the gene ends were 2 bases for V and 0 bases for J; bases not matched to a gene: 7. This CDR3 is CASSLPRTGVSNQPQHF. The CDR3 nucleotides are TGTGCCAGCAGCTTACCGAGGACAGGAGTTAGCAATCAGCCCCAGCATTTT.

The chain has TRBV18 and TRBJ2-1; TRBD1 aligns across 7 bases. Per germline, CDR1 KGHSH and CDR2 LQKENI. The V gene end was trimmed by 3 bases and the J gene end by 4 bases; junction bases not matched to a gene: 9. This CDR3 contains 16 residues. The CDR3 coding sequence is TGTGCCAGCTCACCTCCTAACAGGGGACCTTACAATGAGCAGTTCTTC. Its protein is CASSPPNRGPYNEQFF.

The genes are TRBV6-5 and TRBJ1-5; D possibly corresponds to TRBD1 (6 bases). Trimming shortened V by 5 bases and J by 6 bases, and 11 bases separated the two germline ends. The germline CDR1 and CDR2 sequences are MNHEY and SVGAGI. The CDR3 runs to 13 residues. CDR3 region: CASSTQQGQPQHF. CDR3 DNA: TGTGCCAGCAGTACCCAACAGGGTCAGCCCCAGCATTTT.